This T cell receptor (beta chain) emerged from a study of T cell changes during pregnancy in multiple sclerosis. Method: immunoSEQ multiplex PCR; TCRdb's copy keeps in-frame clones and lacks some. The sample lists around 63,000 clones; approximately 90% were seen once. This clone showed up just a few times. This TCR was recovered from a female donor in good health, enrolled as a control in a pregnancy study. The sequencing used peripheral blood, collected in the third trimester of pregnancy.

Here the CDR3 DNA reads TGCGCCAGCAGCTTTCTAGCGGATACGCAGTATTTT. Amino acids: CASSFLADTQYF. The genes are TRBV5-1 and TRBJ2-3; TRBD2 might be the D (6 bases). V was cut by 2 bases and J by 6 bases, with 7 bases left in between. Germline V gives CDR1 SGHRS, CDR2 YFSETQ. There are 12 residues in the CDR3.